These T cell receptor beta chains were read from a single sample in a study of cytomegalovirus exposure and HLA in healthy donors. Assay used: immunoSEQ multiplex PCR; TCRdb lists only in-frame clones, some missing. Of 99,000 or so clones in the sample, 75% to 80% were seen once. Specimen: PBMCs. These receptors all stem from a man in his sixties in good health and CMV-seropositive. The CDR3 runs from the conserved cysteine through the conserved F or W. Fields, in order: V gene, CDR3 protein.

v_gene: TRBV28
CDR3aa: CASRQTGMNTEAFF

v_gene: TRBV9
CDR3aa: CASSLPGQGVGEQFF

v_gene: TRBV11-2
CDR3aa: CASSPAQGYEQYF

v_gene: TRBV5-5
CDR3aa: CASSSLSGGGQETQYF

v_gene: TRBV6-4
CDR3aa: CASSVTDRATQYF

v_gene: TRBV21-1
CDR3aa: CASSKRKEGQVNEKLFF

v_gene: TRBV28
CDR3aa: CASSPPTGLKPQHF

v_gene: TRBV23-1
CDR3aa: CASSHPARYNSPLHF

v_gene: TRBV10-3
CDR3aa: CAISETQGRSTIYF

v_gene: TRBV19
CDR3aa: CASSTTGGTDTEAFF